The following is a T cell receptor (beta chain) sequence with its context. V gave up 4 bases and J gave up 0 bases, with 6 bases separating them. Germline V gene sequence: CDR1 SNHLY, CDR2 FYNNEI. There are 14 residues in the CDR3. TCRdb re-analysed the 5' RACE reads in MiXCR, keeping a single row per CDR3 protein. The sample consists of roughly 120,000 distinct CDR3 sequences, about 10% of them appearing once. The data were obtained in a study of spatial heterogeneity in lung cancer. Time point described: blood at routine non-recurrence follow-up after resection. J is TRBJ1-4 and V is TRBV2; unclear D gene. The sample in question was PBMCs, obtained at follow-up. The TCR comes from a female donor with early-stage non-small cell lung cancer. The CDR3 sequence: CASSARSTNEKLFF. DNA for the CDR3: TGTGCCAGCAGTGCCAGATCAACTAATGAAAAACTGTTTTTT.